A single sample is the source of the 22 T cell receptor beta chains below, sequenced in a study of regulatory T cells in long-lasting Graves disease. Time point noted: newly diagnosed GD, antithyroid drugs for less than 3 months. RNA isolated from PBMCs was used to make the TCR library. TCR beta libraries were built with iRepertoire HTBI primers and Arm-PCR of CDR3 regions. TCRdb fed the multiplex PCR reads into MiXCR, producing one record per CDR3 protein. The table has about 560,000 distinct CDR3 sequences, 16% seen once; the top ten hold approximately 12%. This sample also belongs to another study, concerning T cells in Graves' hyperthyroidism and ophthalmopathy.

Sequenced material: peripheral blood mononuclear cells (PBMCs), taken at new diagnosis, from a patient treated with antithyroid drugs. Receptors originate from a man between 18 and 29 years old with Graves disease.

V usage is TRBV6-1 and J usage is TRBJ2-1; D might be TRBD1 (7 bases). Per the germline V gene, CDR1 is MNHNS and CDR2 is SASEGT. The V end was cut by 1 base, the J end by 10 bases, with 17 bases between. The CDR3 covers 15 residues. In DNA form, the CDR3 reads TGTGCCAGCAGTGAAGGGACAGGAGGGTTTGGGGAGCAGTTCTTC. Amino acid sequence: CASSEGTGGFGEQFF.

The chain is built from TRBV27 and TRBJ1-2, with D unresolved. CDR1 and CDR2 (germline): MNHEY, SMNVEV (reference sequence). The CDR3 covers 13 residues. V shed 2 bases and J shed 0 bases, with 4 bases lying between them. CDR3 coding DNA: TGTGCCAGCAGTTTAAATACTAACTATGGCTACACCTTC. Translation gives CASSLNTNYGYTF.

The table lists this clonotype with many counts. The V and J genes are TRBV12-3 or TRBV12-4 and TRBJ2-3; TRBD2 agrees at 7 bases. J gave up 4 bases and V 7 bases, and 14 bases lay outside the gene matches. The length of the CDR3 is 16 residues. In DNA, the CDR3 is TGTGCCAGCATCCCGTCTGGCGGGAGTCGGGCAGATACGCAGTATTTT. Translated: CASIPSGGSRADTQYF.

Written as DNA, the CDR3 is TGTGCCAGCAGCTTGGGGGGGGAAGCTTCCTCGGGGCAGTACTTC. Residues: CASSLGGEASSGQYF. J is TRBJ2-7 and V is TRBV11-2; TRBD2 matches 7 bases. The CDR3 covers 15 residues. J lost 9 bases, V lost 3 bases, and 14 bases had no gene match. Germline V gene data show CDR1 as SGHAT and CDR2 as FQNNGV.

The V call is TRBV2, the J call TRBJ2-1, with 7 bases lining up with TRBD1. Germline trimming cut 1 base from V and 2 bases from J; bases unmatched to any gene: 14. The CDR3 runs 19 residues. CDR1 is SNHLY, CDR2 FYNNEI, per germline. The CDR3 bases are TGTGCCAGCAGTGAAGGTGGGACAGTGAGCTGGGGCGCCTACAATGAGCAGTTCTTC. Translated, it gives CASSEGGTVSWGAYNEQFF. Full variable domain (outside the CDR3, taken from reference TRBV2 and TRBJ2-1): EPEVTQTPSHQVTQMGQEVILRCVPISNHLYFYWYRQILGQKVEFLVSFYNNEISEKSEIFDDQFSVERPDGSNFTLKIRSTKLEDSAMYFCASSEGGTVSWGAYNEQFFGPGTRLTVL.

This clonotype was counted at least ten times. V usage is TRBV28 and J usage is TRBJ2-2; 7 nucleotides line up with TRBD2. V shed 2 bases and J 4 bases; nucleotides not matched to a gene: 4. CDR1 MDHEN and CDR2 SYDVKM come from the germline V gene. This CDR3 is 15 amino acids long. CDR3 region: CASSLGLAATGELFF. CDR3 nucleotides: TGTGCCAGCAGTTTAGGGCTAGCGGCCACCGGGGAGCTGTTTTTT.

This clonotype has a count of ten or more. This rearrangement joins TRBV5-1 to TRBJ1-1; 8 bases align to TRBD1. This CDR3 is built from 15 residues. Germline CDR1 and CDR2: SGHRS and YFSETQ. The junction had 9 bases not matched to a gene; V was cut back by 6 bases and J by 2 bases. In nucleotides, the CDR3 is TGCGCCAGCACCGGGCAGGGGGCCGTAAACACTGAAGCTTTCTTT. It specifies CASTGQGAVNTEAFF.

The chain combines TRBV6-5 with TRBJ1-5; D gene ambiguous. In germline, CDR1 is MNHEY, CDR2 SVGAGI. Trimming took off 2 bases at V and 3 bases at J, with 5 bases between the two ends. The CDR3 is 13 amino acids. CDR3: CASSYGLNQPQHF. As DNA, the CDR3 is TGTGCCAGCAGTTACGGTCTCAATCAGCCCCAGCATTTT.

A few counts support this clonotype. CDR3 amino acids: CASSLEDRSYGYTF. DNA of the CDR3: TGCGCCAGCAGCTTGGAGGACAGGAGTTATGGCTACACCTTC. The chain has TRBV5-1 and TRBJ1-2; 7 bases are shared with TRBD1. CDR3 length equals 14 residues. The germline V gene has CDR1 SGHRS and CDR2 YFSETQ. V lost 0 bases, J lost 5 bases, and 4 bases stayed unmatched.

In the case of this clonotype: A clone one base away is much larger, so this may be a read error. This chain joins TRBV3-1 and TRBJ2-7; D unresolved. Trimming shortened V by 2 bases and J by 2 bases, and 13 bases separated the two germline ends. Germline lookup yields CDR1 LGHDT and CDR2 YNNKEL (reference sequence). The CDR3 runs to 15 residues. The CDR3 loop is CASSQHPRLTYEQYF. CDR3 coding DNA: TGTGCCAGCAGCCAACATCCGAGGTTGACCTACGAGCAGTACTTC.

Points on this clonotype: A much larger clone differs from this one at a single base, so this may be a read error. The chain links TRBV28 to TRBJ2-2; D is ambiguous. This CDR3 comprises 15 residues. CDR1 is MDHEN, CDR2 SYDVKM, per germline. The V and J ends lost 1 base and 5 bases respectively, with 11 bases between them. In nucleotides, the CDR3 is TGTGCCAGCAGTTTATCCGGGCCAGGTACCGGGGAGCTGTTTTTT. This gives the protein CASSLSGPGTGELFF. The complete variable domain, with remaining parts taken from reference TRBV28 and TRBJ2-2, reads DVKVTQSSRYLVKRTGEKVFLECVQDMDHENMFWYRQDPGLGLRLIYFSYDVKMKEKGDIPEGYSVSREKKERFSLILESASTNQTSMYLCASSLSGPGTGELFFGEGSRLTVL.

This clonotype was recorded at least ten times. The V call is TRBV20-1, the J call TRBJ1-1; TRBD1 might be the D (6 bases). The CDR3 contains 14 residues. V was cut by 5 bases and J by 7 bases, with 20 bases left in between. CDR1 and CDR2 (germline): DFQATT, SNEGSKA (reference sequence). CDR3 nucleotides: TGCAGTGCTGGGGATAGGGGGAACTCATATGAAGCTTTCTTT. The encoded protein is CSAGDRGNSYEAFF.

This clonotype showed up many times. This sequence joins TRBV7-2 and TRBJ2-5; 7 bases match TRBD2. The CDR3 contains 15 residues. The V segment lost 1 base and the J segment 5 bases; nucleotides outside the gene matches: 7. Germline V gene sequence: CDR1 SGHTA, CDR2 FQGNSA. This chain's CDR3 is CASSLVSRERETQYF. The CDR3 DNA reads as TGTGCCAGCAGCTTAGTTTCGCGGGAGCGGGAGACCCAGTACTTC.

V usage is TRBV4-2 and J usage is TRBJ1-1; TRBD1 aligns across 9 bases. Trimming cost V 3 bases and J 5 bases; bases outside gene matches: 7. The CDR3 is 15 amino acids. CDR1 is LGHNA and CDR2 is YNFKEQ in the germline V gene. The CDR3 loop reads CASSQTGQGMTEAFF. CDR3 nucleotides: TGTGCCAGCAGCCAGACCGGACAGGGGATGACTGAAGCTTTCTTT.

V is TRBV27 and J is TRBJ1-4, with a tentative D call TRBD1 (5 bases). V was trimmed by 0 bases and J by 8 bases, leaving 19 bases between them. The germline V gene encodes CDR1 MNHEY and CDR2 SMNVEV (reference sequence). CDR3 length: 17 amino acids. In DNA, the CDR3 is TGTGCCAGCAGTTTATCGCCCCGGGGGGTGTCCAGGGAAAAACTGTTTTTT. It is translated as CASSLSPRGVSREKLFF.

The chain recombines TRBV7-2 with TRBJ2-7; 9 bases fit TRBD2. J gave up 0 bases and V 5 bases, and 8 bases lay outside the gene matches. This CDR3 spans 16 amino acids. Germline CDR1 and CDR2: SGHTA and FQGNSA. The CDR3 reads CASSLSAAGGSYEQYF. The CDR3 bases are TGTGCCAGCAGCCTCTCGGCAGCGGGAGGCTCCTACGAGCAGTACTTC.

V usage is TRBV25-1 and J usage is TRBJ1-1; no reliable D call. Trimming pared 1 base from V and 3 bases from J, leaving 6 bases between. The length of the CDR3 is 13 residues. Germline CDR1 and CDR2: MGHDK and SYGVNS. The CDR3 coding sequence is TGTGCCAGCAGTGAATCAGGTTACACTGAAGCTTTCTTT. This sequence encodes CASSESGYTEAFF.

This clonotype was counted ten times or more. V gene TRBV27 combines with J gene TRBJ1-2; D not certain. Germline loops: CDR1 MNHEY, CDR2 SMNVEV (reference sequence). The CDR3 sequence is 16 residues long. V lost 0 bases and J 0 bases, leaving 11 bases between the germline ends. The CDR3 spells CASSLSPIAANYGYTF. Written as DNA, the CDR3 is TGTGCCAGCAGTTTATCCCCCATCGCAGCTAACTATGGCTACACCTTC.

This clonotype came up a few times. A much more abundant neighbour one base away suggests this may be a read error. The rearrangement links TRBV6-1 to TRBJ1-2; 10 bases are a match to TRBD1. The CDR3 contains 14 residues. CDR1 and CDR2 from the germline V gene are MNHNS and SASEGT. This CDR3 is CTSSPGTGVYGYTF. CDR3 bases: TGTACCAGCAGTCCCGGGACAGGGGTCTATGGCTACACCTTC.

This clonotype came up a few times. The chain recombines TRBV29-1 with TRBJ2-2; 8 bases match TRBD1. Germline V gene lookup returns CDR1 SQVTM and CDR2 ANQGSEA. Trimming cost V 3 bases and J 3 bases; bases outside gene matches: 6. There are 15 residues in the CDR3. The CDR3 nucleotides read TGCAGCGTTGACCCAGGGGGCCGAGACACCGGGGAGCTGTTTTTT. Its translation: CSVDPGGRDTGELFF.

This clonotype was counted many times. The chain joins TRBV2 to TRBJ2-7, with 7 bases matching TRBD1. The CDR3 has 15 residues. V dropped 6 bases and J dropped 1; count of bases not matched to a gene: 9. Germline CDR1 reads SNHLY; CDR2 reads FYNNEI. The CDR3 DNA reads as TGTGCCAGCAGAGCTCCACAGACAGGGTCCTACGAGCAGTACTTC. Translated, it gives CASRAPQTGSYEQYF.

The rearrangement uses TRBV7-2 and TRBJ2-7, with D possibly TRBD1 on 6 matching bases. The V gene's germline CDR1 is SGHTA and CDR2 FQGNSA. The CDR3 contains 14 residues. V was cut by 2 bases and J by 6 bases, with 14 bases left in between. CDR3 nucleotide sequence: TGTGCCAGCAGCTTAAGGGCAGGGGACCCCGAGCAGTACTTC. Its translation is CASSLRAGDPEQYF.